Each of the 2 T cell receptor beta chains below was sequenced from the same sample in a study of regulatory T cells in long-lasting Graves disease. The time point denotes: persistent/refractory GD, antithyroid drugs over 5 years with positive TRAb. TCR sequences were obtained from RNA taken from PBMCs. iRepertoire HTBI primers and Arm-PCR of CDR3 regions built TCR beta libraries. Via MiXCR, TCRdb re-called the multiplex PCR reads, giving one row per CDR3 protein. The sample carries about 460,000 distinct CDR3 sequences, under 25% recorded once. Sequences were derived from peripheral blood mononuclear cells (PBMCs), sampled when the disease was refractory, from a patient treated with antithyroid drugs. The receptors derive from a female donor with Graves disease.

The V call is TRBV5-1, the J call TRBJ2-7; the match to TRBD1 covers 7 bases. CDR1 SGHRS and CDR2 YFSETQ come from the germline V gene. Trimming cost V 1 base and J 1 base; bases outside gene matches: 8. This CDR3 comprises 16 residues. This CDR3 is CASSLSPGQPSYEQYF. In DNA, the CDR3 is TGCGCCAGCAGCTTGAGCCCGGGACAGCCATCCTACGAGCAGTACTTC.

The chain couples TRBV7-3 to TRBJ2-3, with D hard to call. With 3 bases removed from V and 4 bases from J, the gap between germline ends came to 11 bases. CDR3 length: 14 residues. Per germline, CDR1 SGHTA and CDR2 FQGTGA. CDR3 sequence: CASSFQGRPDTQYF. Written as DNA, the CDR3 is TGTGCCAGCAGCTTTCAAGGACGGCCAGATACGCAGTATTTT. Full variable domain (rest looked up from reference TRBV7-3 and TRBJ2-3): GAGVSQTPSNKVTEKGKYVELRCDPISGHTALYWYRQSLGQGPEFLIYFQGTGAADDSGLPNDRFFAVRPEGSVSTLKIQRTERGDSAVYLCASSFQGRPDTQYFGPGTRLTVL.